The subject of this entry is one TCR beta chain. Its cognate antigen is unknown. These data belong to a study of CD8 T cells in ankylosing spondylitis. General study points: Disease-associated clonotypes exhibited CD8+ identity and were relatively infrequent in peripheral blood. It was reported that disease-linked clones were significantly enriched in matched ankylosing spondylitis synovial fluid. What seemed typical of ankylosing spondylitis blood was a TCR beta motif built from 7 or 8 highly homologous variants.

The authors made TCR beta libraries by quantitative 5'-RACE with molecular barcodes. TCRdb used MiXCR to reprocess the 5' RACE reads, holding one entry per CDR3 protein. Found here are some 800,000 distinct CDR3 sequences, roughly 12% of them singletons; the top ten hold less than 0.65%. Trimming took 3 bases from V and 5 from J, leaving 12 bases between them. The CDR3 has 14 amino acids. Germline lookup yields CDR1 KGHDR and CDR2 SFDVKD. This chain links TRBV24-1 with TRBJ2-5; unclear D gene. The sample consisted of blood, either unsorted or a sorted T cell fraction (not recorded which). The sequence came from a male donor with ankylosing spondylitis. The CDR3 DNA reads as TGTGCCACCAGTGATCGGACCGAACGGGAGACCCAGTACTTC. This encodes CATSDRTERETQYF.